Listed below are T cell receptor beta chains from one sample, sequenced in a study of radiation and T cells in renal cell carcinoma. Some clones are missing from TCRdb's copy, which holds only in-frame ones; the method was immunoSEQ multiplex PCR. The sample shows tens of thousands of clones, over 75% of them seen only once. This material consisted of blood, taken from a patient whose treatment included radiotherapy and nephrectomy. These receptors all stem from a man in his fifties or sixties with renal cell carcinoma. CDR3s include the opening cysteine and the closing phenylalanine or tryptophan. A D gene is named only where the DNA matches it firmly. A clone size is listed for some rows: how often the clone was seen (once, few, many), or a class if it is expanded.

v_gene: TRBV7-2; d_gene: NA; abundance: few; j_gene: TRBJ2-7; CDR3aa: CASSLVPGSSSYEQYF; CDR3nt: TGTGCCAGCAGCTTAGTCCCAGGCTCAAGCTCCTACGAGCAGTACTTC
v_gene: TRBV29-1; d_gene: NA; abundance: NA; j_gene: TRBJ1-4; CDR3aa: CSVQRGTGEKLFF; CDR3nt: TGCAGCGTCCAAAGGGGGACCGGCGAAAAACTGTTTTTT
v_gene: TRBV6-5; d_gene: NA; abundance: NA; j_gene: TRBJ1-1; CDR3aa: CASSYDPGAMREAFF; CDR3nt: TGTGCCAGCAGTTACGATCCGGGGGCTATGAGGGAAGCTTTCTTT
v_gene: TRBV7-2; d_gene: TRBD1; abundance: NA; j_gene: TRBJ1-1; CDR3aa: CASSRPGQRNTEAFF; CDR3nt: TGTGCCAGCAGCCGCCCGGGACAGCGGAACACTGAAGCTTTCTTT
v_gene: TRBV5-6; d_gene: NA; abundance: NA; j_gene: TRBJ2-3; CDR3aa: CASSLRGPTDTQYF; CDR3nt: TGTGCCAGCAGCTTGCGGGGTCCCACAGATACGCAGTATTTT
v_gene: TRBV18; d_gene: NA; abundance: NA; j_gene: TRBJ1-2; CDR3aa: CASSPQGSASYGYTF; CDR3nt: TGTGCCAGCTCACCACAGGGGTCGGCTTCCTATGGCTACACCTTC
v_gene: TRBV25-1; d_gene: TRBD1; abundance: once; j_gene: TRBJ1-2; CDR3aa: CASSEYRDSNYGYTF; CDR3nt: TGTGCCAGCAGTGAATATAGGGACAGCAACTATGGCTACACCTTC
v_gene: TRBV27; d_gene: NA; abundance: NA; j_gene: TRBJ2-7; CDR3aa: CASSLKPGAGAGGYEQYF; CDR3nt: TGTGCCAGCAGTTTAAAACCCGGGGCAGGGGCCGGTGGATACGAGCAGTACTTC
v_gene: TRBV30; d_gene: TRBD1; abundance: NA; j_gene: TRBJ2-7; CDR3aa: CAWSVGDSHEQYF; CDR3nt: TGTGCCTGGAGTGTAGGGGACAGCCACGAGCAGTACTTC
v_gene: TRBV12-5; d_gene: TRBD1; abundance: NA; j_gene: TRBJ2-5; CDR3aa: CASGLGTGMQETQYF; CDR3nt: TGTGCTAGTGGCCTCGGGACAGGGATGCAAGAGACCCAGTACTTC
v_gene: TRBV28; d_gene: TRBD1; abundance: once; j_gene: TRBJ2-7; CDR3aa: CASSHRQGAYEQYF; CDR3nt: TGTGCCAGCAGTCATCGACAGGGGGCCTACGAGCAGTACTTC
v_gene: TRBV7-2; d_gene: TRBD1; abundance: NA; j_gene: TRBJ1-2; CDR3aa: CASSSRTGSHYGYTF; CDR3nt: TGTGCCAGCAGCTCCCGGACAGGGTCGCACTATGGCTACACCTTC
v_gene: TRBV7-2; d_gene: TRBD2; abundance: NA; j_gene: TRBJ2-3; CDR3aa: CASGPSGRASDTQYF; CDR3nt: TGTGCCAGCGGGCCGAGCGGGAGGGCCTCAGATACGCAGTATTTT
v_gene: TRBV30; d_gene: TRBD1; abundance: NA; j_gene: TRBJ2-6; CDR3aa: CAWSAGQGRAGANVLTF; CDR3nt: TGTGCCTGGAGCGCAGGACAGGGACGCGCTGGGGCCAACGTCCTGACTTTC
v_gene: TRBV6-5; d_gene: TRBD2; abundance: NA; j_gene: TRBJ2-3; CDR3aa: CATLAGSTDTQYF; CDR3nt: TGTGCCACCTTAGCGGGAAGCACAGATACGCAGTATTTT
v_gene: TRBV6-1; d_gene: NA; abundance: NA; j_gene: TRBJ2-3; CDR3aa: CASSEVGHRTDTQYF; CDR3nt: TGTGCCAGCAGTGAGGTCGGACATAGGACAGATACGCAGTATTTT
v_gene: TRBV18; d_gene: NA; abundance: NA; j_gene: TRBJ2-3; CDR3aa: CASSPPAGLTDTQYF; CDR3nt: TGTGCCAGCTCACCACCCGCAGGGCTCACAGATACGCAGTATTTT
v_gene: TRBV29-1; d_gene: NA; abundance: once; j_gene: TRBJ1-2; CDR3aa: CSVAREYGYTF; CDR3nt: TGCAGCGTTGCTAGGGAGTATGGCTACACCTTC
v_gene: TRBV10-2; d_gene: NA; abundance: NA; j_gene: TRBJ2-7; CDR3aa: CASSDSSYEQYF; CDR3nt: TGCGCCAGCAGTGACAGCTCCTACGAGCAGTACTTC
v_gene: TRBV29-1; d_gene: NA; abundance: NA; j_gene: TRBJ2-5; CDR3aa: CSVSLETQYF; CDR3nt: TGCAGCGTCAGTCTGGAGACCCAGTACTTC
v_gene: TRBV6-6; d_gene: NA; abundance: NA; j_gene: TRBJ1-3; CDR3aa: CASSYQGPYSGNTIYF; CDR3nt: TGTGCCAGCAGTTACCAGGGGCCTTACTCTGGAAACACCATATATTTT
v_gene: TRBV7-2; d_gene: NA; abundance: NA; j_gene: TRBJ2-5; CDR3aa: CASSVNPERAQYF; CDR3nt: TGTGCCAGCAGCGTAAACCCAGAAAGGGCCCAGTACTTC
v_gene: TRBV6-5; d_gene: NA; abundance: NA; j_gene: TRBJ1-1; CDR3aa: CASSYSGPAGTEAFF; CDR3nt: TGTGCCAGCAGTTACTCGGGCCCCGCGGGCACTGAAGCTTTCTTT
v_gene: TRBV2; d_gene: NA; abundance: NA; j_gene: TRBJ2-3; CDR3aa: CASSGPTRTDTQYF; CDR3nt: TGTGCCAGCAGCGGTCCGACACGCACAGATACGCAGTATTTT
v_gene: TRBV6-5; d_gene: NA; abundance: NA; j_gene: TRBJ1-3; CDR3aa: CATQLPSGNTIYF; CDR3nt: TGTGCCACCCAGTTACCCAGCGGAAACACCATATATTTT
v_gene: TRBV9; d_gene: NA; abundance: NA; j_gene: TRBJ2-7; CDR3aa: CASSVDYRTYEQYF; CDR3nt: TGTGCCAGCAGCGTAGATTACCGGACCTACGAGCAGTACTTC
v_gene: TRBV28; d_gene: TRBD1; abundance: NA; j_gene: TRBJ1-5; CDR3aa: CASSPGGQGQYQPQHF; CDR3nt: TGTGCCAGCAGTCCGGGGGGACAGGGGCAATATCAGCCCCAGCATTTT
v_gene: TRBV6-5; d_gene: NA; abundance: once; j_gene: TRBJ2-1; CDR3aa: CASSYGGRAYNEQFF; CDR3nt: TGTGCCAGCAGTTACGGGGGCAGGGCCTACAATGAGCAGTTCTTC
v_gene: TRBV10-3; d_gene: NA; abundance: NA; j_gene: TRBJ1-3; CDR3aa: CAISESGLGGNTIYF; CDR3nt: TGTGCCATCAGTGAGTCGGGGCTTGGGGGAAACACCATATATTTT
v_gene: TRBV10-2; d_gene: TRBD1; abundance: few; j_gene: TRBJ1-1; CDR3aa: CASSEIGDRGRGEAFF; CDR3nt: TGCGCCAGCAGTGAGATCGGGGACAGGGGGAGGGGTGAAGCTTTCTTT
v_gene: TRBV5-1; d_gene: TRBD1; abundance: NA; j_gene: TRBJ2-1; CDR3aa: CASSSRTGGLSHEQFF; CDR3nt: TGCGCCAGCAGCTCGAGGACAGGCGGGTTATCACATGAGCAGTTCTTC
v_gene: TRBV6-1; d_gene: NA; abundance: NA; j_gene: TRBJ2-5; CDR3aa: CASSGGMGPQETQYF; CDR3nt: TGTGCCAGCAGTGGGGGGATGGGCCCCCAAGAGACCCAGTACTTC
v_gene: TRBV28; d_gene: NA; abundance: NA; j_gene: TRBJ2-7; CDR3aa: CASRGSGEGSYEQYF; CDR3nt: TGTGCCAGCAGGGGATCGGGAGAAGGCTCCTACGAGCAGTACTTC
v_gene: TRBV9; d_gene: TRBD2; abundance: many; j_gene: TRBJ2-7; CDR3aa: CASSVGGTGLAYEQYF; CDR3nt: TGTGCCAGCAGCGTAGGAGGTACGGGACTAGCGTACGAGCAGTACTTC